This is a list of T cell receptor beta chains from one sample in a study of CD8 T cells in Susac syndrome. TCRdb passed the immunoSEQ multiplex PCR reads through MiXCR, listing each CDR3 protein once. The table lists about 89,000 distinct CDR3 sequences, just under 95% of them singletons. The sequenced sample was CD8+ T cells from PBMCs. These receptors were obtained from a human donor in good health. The CDR3 runs from the conserved cysteine through the conserved F or W. D genes are given only for firm matches. Rows give clone size only sometimes, using once, few, many, or a class for an expanded clone.

v_call: TRBV4-2
d_call: NA
clone_size: NA
j_call: TRBJ2-3
cdr3_aa: CASSPQVGGSTDTQYF
cdr3_nt: TGTGCCAGCAGCCCCCAAGTGGGGGGTAGCACAGATACGCAGTATTTT

v_call: TRBV4-1
d_call: NA
clone_size: NA
j_call: TRBJ2-7
cdr3_aa: CASSQDVATAYEQYF
cdr3_nt: TGCGCCAGCAGCCAAGATGTCGCAACCGCCTACGAGCAGTACTTC

v_call: TRBV18
d_call: TRBD2
clone_size: NA
j_call: TRBJ2-1
cdr3_aa: CASSGTSDNEQFF
cdr3_nt: TGTGCCAGCTCCGGGACTAGCGACAATGAGCAGTTCTTC

v_call: TRBV29-1
d_call: NA
clone_size: NA
j_call: TRBJ1-1
cdr3_aa: CSVVVNTEAFF
cdr3_nt: TGCAGCGTTGTGGTGAACACTGAAGCTTTCTTT

v_call: TRBV13
d_call: TRBD1
clone_size: NA
j_call: TRBJ1-1
cdr3_aa: CASSSNNGQGGLSEAFF
cdr3_nt: TGTGCCAGCAGCTCCAACAACGGACAGGGAGGGTTAAGTGAAGCTTTCTTT

v_call: TRBV6-2/TRBV6-3
d_call: TRBD1
clone_size: NA
j_call: TRBJ1-5
cdr3_aa: CASRITGEVDQPQHF
cdr3_nt: TGTGCCAGCAGAATCACAGGGGAGGTAGATCAGCCCCAGCATTTT

v_call: TRBV6-5
d_call: NA
clone_size: NA
j_call: TRBJ2-7
cdr3_aa: CASSNSAGQYF
cdr3_nt: TGTGCCAGCAGTAACAGTGCCGGGCAGTACTTC

v_call: TRBV5-4
d_call: TRBD2
clone_size: NA
j_call: TRBJ2-7
cdr3_aa: CASSPTGTSSYEQYF
cdr3_nt: TGTGCCAGCAGCCCCACCGGGACTAGCTCCTACGAGCAGTACTTC

v_call: TRBV7-9
d_call: TRBD2
clone_size: NA
j_call: TRBJ2-1
cdr3_aa: CASSLPQRGGTNEQFF
cdr3_nt: TGTGCCAGCAGCCTCCCCCAGCGGGGGGGTACGAATGAGCAGTTCTTC

v_call: TRBV7-9
d_call: NA
clone_size: NA
j_call: TRBJ2-1
cdr3_aa: CASSLMTYEQFF
cdr3_nt: TGTGCCAGCAGCTTAATGACATATGAGCAGTTCTTC

v_call: TRBV29-1
d_call: TRBD2
clone_size: NA
j_call: TRBJ2-3
cdr3_aa: CSVVSAGGNTDTQYF
cdr3_nt: TGCAGCGTTGTATCGGCGGGGGGGAACACAGATACGCAGTATTTT

v_call: TRBV10-3
d_call: NA
clone_size: NA
j_call: TRBJ2-1
cdr3_aa: CAISPGYEQFF
cdr3_nt: TGTGCCATCAGTCCCGGGTATGAGCAGTTCTTC

v_call: TRBV3-1
d_call: NA
clone_size: NA
j_call: TRBJ2-1
cdr3_aa: CASSRTDGVNEQFF
cdr3_nt: TGTGCCAGCAGCCGAACAGACGGTGTCAATGAGCAGTTCTTC

v_call: TRBV29-1
d_call: NA
clone_size: few
j_call: TRBJ2-1
cdr3_aa: CSVESLVYNEQFF
cdr3_nt: TGCAGCGTTGAAAGTCTAGTCTACAATGAGCAGTTCTTC

v_call: TRBV29-1
d_call: TRBD1
clone_size: NA
j_call: TRBJ2-7
cdr3_aa: CSVADRGTSYEQYF
cdr3_nt: TGCAGCGTCGCTGACAGGGGTACATCCTACGAGCAGTACTTC

v_call: TRBV9
d_call: TRBD2
clone_size: NA
j_call: TRBJ2-5
cdr3_aa: CASSDGLAGGIIGETQYF
cdr3_nt: TGTGCCAGCAGCGACGGACTAGCGGGAGGGATTATTGGAGAGACCCAGTACTTC

v_call: TRBV15
d_call: NA
clone_size: NA
j_call: TRBJ2-5
cdr3_aa: CATSRALQETQYF
cdr3_nt: TGTGCCACCAGCAGGGCCCTCCAAGAGACCCAGTACTTC

v_call: TRBV7-2
d_call: TRBD1
clone_size: NA
j_call: TRBJ2-5
cdr3_aa: CASSTDRRQETQYF
cdr3_nt: TGTGCCAGCAGCACGGACAGGCGACAAGAGACCCAGTACTTC

v_call: TRBV7-3
d_call: NA
clone_size: NA
j_call: TRBJ1-4
cdr3_aa: CASSLTGGTNEKLFF
cdr3_nt: TGTGCCAGCAGCTTAACGGGGGGGACTAATGAAAAACTGTTTTTT

v_call: TRBV20-1
d_call: TRBD1
clone_size: NA
j_call: TRBJ1-5
cdr3_aa: CSFLDRDLSNQPQHF
cdr3_nt: TGCAGTTTTCTCGACAGGGACCTTAGCAATCAGCCCCAGCATTTT

v_call: TRBV29-1
d_call: TRBD2
clone_size: NA
j_call: TRBJ2-7
cdr3_aa: CSVWGGSYEQYF
cdr3_nt: TGCAGCGTTTGGGGGGGCTCCTACGAGCAGTACTTC